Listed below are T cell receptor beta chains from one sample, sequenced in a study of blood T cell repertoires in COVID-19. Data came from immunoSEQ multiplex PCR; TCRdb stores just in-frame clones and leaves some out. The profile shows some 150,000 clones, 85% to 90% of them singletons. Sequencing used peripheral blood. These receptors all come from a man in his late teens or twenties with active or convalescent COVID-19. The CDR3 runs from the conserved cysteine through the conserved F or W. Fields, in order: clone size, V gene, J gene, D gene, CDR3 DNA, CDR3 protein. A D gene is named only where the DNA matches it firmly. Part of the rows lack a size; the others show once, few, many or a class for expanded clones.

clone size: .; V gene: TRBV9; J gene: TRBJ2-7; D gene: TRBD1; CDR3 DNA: TGTGCCAGCAGCGTAGGACAGGGCAACGACGAGCAGTACTTC; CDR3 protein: CASSVGQGNDEQYF
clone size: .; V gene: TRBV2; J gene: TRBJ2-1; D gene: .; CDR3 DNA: TGTGCCAGCAGATATGACTTGAGCTCCTACAATGAGCAGTTCTTC; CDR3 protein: CASRYDLSSYNEQFF
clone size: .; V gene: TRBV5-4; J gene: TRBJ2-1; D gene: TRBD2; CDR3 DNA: TGTGCCAGCAGCACCTTAGCGGGAGGGCCAGGTGATGAGCAGTTCTTC; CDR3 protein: CASSTLAGGPGDEQFF
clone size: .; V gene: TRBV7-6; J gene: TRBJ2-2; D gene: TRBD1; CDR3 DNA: TGTGCCAGCAGCTCAACCAGGGGGTACACCGGGGAGCTGTTTTTT; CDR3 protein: CASSSTRGYTGELFF
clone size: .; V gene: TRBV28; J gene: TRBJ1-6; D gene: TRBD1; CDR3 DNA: TGTGCCAGCATCCCCGGAGGGGGCGCGTCACCCCTCCACTTT; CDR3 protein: CASIPGGGASPLHF
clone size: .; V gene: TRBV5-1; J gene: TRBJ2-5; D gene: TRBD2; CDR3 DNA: TGCGCCAGCAGCTTGCTAGCGGGAACTGGAGAGACCCAGTACTTC; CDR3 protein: CASSLLAGTGETQYF
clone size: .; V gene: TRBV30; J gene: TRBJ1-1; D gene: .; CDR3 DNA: TGTGCCTGGACTAGCAGGGGAGCCGCTTTCTTT; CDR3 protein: CAWTSRGAAFF
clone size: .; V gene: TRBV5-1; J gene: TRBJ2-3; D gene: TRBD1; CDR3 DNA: TGCGCCAGCAGCTCTACAGGGGGAACAGATACGCAGTATTTT; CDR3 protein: CASSSTGGTDTQYF
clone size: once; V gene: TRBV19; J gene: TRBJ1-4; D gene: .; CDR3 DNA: TGTGCCAGTAGTATCGTGGTTGTGTGGGCTTCTAATGAAAAACTGTTTTTT; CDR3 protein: CASSIVVVWASNEKLFF
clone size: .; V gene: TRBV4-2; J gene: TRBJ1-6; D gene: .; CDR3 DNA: TGTGCCAGCAGCCAAGGTTCGTCGGAGAGCTCCTATAATTCACCCCTCCACTTT; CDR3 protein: CASSQGSSESSYNSPLHF
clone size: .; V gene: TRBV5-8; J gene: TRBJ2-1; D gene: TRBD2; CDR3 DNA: TGTGCCAGCAGCTCCGGACCCGGGAGGTCCTACAATGAGCAGTTCTTC; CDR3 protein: CASSSGPGRSYNEQFF
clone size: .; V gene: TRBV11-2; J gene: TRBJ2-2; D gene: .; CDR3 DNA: TGTGCCAGCAGGACAATCAGGGGCCCCAACACCGGGGAGCTGTTTTTT; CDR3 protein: CASRTIRGPNTGELFF
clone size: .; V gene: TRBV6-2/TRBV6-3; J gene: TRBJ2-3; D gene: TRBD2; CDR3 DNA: TGTGCCAGCAGTACCAGGACTAGCGGGAGCCCAGATACGCAGTATTTT; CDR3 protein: CASSTRTSGSPDTQYF
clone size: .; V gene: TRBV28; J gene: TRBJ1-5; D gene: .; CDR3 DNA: TGTGCCAGCACTTTAGGAGGGGGGGGTCAGCCCCAGCATTTT; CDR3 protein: CASTLGGGGQPQHF
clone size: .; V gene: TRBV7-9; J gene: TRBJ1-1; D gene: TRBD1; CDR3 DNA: TGTGCCAGCAGCCACCCGGGACAGGCCGAAGCTTTCTTT; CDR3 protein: CASSHPGQAEAFF
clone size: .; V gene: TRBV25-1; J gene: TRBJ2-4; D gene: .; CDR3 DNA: TGTGCCAGCAGTGACGTCCAAGGGGACATTCAGTACTTC; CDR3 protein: CASSDVQGDIQYF
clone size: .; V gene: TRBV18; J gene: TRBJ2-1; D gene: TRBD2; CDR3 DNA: TGTGCCAGCTCCACCCCTAGCGGGGGGACATACAATGAGCAGTTCTTC; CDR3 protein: CASSTPSGGTYNEQFF
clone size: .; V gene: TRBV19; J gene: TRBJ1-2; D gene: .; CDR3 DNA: TGTGCCAGTAGTATTATTTTCGGGGGGGCTAACTATGGCTACACCTTC; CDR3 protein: CASSIIFGGANYGYTF
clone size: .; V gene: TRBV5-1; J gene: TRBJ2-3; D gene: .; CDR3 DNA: TGCGCCAGCAGCCACGGGACTTACGACACAGATACGCAGTATTTT; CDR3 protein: CASSHGTYDTDTQYF
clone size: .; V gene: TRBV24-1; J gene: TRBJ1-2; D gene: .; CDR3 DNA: TGTGCCACCAGTGATCTCGGTCACGCCCTCGGAAACACGGAGACTAACTATGGCTACACCTTC; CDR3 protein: CATSDLGHALGNTETNYGYTF
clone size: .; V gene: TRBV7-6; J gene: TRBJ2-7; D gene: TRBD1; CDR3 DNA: TGTGCCAGCAGCTCCACAGGGGGCGCCGCGGCTCCCCAGTGCTTC; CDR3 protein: CASSSTGGAAAPQCF
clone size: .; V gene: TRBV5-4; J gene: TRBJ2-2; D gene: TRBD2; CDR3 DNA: TGTGCCAGCACGGCGGGGTGGGCTAGCGGGAACACCGGGGAGCTGTTTTTT; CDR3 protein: CASTAGWASGNTGELFF
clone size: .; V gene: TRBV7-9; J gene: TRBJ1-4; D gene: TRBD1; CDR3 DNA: TGTGCCAGCAGCTCGGGGGACAGCCTTAATGAAAAACTGTTTTTT; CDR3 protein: CASSSGDSLNEKLFF
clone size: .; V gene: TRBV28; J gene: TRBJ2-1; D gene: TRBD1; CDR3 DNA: TGTGCCAGCACCTCACCGGGACAGGGCGTTATCAATGAGCAGTTCTTC; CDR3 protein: CASTSPGQGVINEQFF
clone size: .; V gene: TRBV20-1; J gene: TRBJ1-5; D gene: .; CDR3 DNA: TGCAGTGCTAGTCCCCGGGACAATAGCAATCAGCCCCAGCATTTT; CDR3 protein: CSASPRDNSNQPQHF
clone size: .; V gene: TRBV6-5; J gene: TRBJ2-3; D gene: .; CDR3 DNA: TGTGCCAGCAGTCAATCCTACCGCCCCGCCAATACGCAGTATTTT; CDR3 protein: CASSQSYRPANTQYF
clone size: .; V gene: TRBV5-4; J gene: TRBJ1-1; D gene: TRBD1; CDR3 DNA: TGTGCCAGCAGCTTGTTAGGGGGACAGGGGGAAGCTTTCTTT; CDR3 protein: CASSLLGGQGEAFF
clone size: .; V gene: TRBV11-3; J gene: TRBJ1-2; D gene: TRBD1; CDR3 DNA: TGTGCAAGCGGGTCACAGGGGAGTCTTCTAGAGGGCTACACCTTC; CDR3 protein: CASGSQGSLLEGYTF
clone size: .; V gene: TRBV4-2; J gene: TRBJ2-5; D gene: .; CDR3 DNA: TGTGCCAGCAGCCAAGCTTTCCCTAAAGAGACCCAGTACTTC; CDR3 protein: CASSQAFPKETQYF
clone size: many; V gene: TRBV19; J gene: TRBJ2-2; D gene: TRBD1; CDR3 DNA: TGTGCCAGTAGTCCTCCGGACAGGTCGGACACCGGGGAGCTGTTTTTT; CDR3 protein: CASSPPDRSDTGELFF
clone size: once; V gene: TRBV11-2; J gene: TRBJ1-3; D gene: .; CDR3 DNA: TGTGCCAGCAGCTTGGCTGACAGGGGAAACACCATATATTTT; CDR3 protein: CASSLADRGNTIYF
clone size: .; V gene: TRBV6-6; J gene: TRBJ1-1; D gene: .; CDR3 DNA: TGTGCCAGCAGTTACCCGGGGATGAACACTGAAGCTTTCTTT; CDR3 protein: CASSYPGMNTEAFF
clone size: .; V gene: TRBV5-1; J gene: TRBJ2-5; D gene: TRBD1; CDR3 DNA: TGCGCCAGCAGCTCATATTTCAGGGGGCTTGAGACCCAGTACTTC; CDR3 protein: CASSSYFRGLETQYF
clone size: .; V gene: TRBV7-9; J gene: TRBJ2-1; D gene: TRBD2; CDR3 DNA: TGTGCCAGCAGCTTCTCTGAGCGGGAGGGATACAATGAGCAGTTCTTC; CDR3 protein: CASSFSEREGYNEQFF
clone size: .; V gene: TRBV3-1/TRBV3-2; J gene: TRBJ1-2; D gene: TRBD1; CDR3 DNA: TGTGCCAGCCGGTATTCGACAGGGACGTATGGCTACACCTTC; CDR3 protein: CASRYSTGTYGYTF
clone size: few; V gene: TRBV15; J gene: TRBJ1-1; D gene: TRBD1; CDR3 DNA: TGTGCCACCAGCAGAGGGCGACAGGGAAGAACTGAAGCTTTCTTT; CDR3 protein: CATSRGRQGRTEAFF
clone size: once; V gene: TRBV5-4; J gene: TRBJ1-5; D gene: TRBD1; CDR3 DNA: TGTGCCAGCAGCTCACGGACAGGGAGACAGCCCCAGCATTTT; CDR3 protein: CASSSRTGRQPQHF
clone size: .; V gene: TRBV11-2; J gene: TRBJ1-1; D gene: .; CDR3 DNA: TGTGCCAGCAGCTTAATACCAGGGAAAGACTTCAACACTGAAGCTTTCTTT; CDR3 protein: CASSLIPGKDFNTEAFF
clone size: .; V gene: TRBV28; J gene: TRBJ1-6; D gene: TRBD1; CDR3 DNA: TGTGCCAGCAGTTTCCCCGGGACAGAGAATACTTCACCCCTCCACTTT; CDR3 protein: CASSFPGTENTSPLHF
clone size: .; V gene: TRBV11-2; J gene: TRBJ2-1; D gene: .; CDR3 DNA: TGTGCCAGCATCCCCTCCCATCTAGGTTACAATGAGCAGTTCTTC; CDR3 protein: CASIPSHLGYNEQFF
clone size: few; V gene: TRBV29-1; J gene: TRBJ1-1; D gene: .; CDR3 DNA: TGCAGCGTTTGTTTCCTACAGGTGAACACTGAAGCTTTCTTT; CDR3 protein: CSVCFLQVNTEAFF
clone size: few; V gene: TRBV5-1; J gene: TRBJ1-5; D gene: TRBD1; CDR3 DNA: TGCGCCAGCAGCGCCGGACAGGGGAGCAATCAGCCCCAGCATTTT; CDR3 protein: CASSAGQGSNQPQHF
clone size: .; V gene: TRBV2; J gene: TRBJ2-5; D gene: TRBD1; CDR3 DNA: TGTGCCAGCACTAGAAGGGGTGGGACAGAAAAAGAGACCCAGTACTTC; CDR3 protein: CASTRRGGTEKETQYF
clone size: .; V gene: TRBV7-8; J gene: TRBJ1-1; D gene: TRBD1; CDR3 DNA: TGTGCCAGCAGCTCCTCGGGACAGGTGATTACCACGGGAGCTTTCTTT; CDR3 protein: CASSSSGQVITTGAFF